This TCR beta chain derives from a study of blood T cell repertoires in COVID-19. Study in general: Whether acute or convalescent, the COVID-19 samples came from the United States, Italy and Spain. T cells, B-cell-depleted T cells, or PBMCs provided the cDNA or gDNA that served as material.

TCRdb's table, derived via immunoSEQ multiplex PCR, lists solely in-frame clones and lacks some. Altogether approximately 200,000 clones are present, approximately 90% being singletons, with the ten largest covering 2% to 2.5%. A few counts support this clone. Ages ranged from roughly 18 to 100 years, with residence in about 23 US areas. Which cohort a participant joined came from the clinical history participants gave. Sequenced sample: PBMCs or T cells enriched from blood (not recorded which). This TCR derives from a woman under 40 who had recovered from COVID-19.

The CDR3 DNA follows: TGTGCCAGTAGTGCGAGGGACAGGGGGGATTCCTACGAGCAGTACTTC. This gives the protein CASSARDRGDSYEQYF. The chain links TRBV19 to TRBJ2-7; 11 bases fit TRBD1. The CDR3 has 16 amino acids. Germline V lookup: CDR1 LNHDA, CDR2 SQIVND (reference sequence). V shed 5 bases and J 1 base; nucleotides not matched to a gene: 7.